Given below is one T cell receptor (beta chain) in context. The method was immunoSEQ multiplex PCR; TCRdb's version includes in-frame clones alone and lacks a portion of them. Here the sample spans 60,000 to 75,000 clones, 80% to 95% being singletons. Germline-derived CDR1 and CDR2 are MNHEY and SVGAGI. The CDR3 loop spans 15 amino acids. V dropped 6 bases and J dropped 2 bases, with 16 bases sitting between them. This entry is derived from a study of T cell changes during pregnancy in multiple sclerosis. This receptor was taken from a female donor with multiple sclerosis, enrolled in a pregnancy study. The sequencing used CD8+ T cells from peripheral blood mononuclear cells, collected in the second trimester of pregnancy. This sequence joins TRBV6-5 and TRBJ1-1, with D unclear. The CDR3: CASSRGSPTNTEAFF. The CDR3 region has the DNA TGTGCCAGCAGCCGAGGGTCGCCAACCAACACTGAAGCTTTCTTT.